The 8 T cell receptor beta chains below come from one sample, sequenced in a study of response to subunit inactivated influenza vaccine. TCRdb reprocessed the RT-PCR reads with MiXCR, giving one entry per CDR3 protein. The table records about 520,000 distinct CDR3 sequences, about 7.2% of them present only once. The material sequenced was PBMCs from blood, taken 23 to 25 months after vaccination. All receptors derive from a man in his fifties or sixties who received an inactivated influenza vaccine.

The CDR3 protein is CASSWGGTFFNEQFF. Written as DNA, the CDR3 is TGTGCCAGCAGTTGGGGGGGTACTTTTTTCAATGAGCAGTTCTTC. This chain uses TRBV12-3 or TRBV12-4 with TRBJ2-1, with 7 nucleotides matching TRBD2. V shed 4 bases, J shed 6 bases, and the junction held 9 bases outside the gene matches. There are 15 residues in the CDR3.

This clonotype showed up just a few times. The rearrangement uses TRBV3-1 and TRBJ2-1; D ambiguous. V was pared by 2 bases and J by 2 bases, with 7 bases between. The germline V gene has CDR1 LGHDT and CDR2 YNNKEL (reference sequence). The CDR3 is made up of 14 amino acids. CDR3 region: CASSQLGPYNEQFF. In DNA, the CDR3 is TGTGCCAGCAGCCAACTCGGCCCCTACAATGAGCAGTTCTTC.

This clonotype was recorded a few times. The chain couples TRBV7-8 to TRBJ1-1; D remains ambiguous. V was trimmed by 7 bases and J by 1 base, leaving 10 bases between them. Germline-derived CDR1 and CDR2 are SGHVS and FQNEAQ. This CDR3 comprises 13 residues. The CDR3 here is CASTPRRNTEAFF. The DNA for the CDR3 is TGTGCCAGCACCCCAAGGAGGAACACTGAAGCTTTCTTT.

This chain connects TRBV29-1 to TRBJ2-6; 10 bases line up with TRBD1. Germline assignment: CDR1 SQVTM and CDR2 ANQGSEA. Trimming took 6 bases from V and 4 from J; bases not matched to a gene: 6. There are 15 residues in the CDR3. This CDR3 is CSVTGTGAGANVLTF. The CDR3 DNA reads TGCAGCGTCACCGGGACAGGGGCAGGGGCCAACGTCCTGACTTTC.

This clonotype was seen a few times. The rearrangement links TRBV7-2 to TRBJ2-2; D is perhaps TRBD2 (7 bases). V shed 5 bases and J shed 5 bases, with 18 bases lying between them. Germline loops: CDR1 SGHTA, CDR2 FQGNSA. The CDR3 loop spans 16 amino acids. The CDR3 protein is CASSPGGLGVTGELFF. The DNA for the CDR3 is TGTGCCAGCAGCCCCGGGGGGCTAGGGGTAACCGGGGAGCTGTTTTTT.

The chain is built from TRBV7-9 and TRBJ1-5; D remains unclear. V lost 5 bases and J 7 bases, leaving 21 bases between the germline ends. This CDR3 has 16 residues. CDR1 and CDR2 (germline): SEHNR, FQNEAQ (reference sequence). CDR3 in amino acids: CASSIWVAGGGQPQHF. CDR3 bases: TGTGCCAGCAGCATATGGGTGGCAGGAGGCGGGCAGCCCCAGCATTTT.

This clonotype was seen ten or more times. The chain links TRBV29-1 to TRBJ2-2; 11 bases align to TRBD1. The germline gives CDR1 SQVTM, CDR2 ANQGSEA. The CDR3 runs to 15 residues. With 5 bases clipped from V and 5 bases from J, the junction kept 7 bases outside the gene matches. The CDR3 region is CSVLGQGAWTGELFF. The CDR3 DNA reads as TGCAGCGTTCTCGGACAGGGGGCATGGACCGGGGAGCTGTTTTTT.

This clonotype has just a few counts. The rearrangement joins TRBV11-1 to TRBJ2-3; TRBD2 agrees at 8 bases. This CDR3 comprises 19 residues. Trimming took 1 base from V and 7 from J; bases not matched to a gene: 19. Per the germline V gene, CDR1 is SGHAT and CDR2 is FQDESV (reference sequence). The CDR3 is CASSLGLWELAAAVNTQYF. The DNA of the CDR3 is TGTGCCAGCAGCTTAGGGCTTTGGGAACTAGCGGCGGCGGTGAATACGCAGTATTTT.